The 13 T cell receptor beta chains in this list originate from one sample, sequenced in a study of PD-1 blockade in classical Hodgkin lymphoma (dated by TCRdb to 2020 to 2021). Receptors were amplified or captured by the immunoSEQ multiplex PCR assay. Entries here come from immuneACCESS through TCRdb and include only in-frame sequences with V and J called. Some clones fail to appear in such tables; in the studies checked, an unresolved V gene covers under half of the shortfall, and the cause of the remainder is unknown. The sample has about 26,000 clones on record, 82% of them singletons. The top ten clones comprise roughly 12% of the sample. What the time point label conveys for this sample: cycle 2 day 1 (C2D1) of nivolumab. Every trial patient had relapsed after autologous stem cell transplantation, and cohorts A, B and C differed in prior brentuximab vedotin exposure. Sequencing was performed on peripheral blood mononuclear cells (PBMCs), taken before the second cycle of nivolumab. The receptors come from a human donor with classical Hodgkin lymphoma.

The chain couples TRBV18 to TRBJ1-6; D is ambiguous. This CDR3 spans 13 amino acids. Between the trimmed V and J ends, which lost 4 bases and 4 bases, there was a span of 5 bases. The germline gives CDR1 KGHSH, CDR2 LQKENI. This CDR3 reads CASSRGYNSPLHF. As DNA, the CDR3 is TGTGCCAGCTCACGTGGATATAATTCACCCCTCCACTTT.

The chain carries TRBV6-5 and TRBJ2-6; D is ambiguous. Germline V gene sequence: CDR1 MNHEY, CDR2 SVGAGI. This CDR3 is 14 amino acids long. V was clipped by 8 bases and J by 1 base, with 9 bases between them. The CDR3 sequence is CASLAPSGANVLTF. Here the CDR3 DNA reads TGTGCCAGCCTGGCCCCATCTGGGGCCAACGTCCTGACTTTC.

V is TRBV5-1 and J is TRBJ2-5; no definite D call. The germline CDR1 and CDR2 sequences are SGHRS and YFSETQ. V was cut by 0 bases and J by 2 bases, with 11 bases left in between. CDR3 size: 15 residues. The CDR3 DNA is TGCGCCAGCAGCTTGGTCAAGCAGGTTCAAGAGACCCAGTACTTC. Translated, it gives CASSLVKQVQETQYF.

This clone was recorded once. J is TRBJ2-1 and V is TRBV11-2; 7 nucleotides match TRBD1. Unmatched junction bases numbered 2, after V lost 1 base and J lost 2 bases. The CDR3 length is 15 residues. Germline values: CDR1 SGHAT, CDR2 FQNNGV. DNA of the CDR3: TGTGCCAGCAGCTTAGCACAGGGGCCCTACAATGAGCAGTTCTTC. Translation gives CASSLAQGPYNEQFF.

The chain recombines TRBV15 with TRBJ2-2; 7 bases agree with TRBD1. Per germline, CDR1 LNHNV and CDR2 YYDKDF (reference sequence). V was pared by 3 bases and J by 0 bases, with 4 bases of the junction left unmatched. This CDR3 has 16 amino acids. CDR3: CATSSRGGSNTGELFF. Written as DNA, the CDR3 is TGTGCCACCAGCAGTCGAGGGGGCTCGAACACCGGGGAGCTGTTTTTT. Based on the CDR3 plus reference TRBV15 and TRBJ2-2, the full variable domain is DAMVIQNPRYQVTQFGKPVTLSCSQTLNHNVMYWYQQKSSQAPKLLFHYYDKDFNNEADTPDNFQSRRPNTSFCFLDIRSPGLGDTAMYLCATSSRGGSNTGELFFGEGSRLTVL.

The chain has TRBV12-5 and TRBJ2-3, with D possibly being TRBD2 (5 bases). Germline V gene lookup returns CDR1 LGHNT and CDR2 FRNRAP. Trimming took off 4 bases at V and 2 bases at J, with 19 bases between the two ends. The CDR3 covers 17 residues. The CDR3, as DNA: TGTGCTAGTGGTTCCGGCGAGGGCCTTGTAGTCACAGATACGCAGTATTTT. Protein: CASGSGEGLVVTDTQYF.

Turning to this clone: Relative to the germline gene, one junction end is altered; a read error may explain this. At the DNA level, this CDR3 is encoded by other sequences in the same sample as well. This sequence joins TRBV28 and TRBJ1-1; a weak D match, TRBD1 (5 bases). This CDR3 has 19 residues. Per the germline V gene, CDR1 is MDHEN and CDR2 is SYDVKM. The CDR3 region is CASSAPPAVWGRENTEAFF. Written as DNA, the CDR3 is TGTGCCAGCAGTGCACCCCCCGCCGTGTGGGGCAGGGAGAACACCGAAGCTTTCTTT.

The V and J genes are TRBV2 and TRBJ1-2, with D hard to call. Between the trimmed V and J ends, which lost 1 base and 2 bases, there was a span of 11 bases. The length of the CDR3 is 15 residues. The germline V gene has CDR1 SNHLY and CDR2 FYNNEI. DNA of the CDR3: TGTGCCAGCAGTGAAGAGATCACAGTGAACTATGGCTACACCTTC. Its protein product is CASSEEITVNYGYTF.

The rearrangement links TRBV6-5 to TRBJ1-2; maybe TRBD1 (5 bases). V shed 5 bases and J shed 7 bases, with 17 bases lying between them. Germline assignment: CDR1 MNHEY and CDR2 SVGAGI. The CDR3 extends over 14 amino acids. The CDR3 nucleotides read TGTGCCAGCAGTCCCGGAGGGGCACTGGGTGGCTACACCTTC. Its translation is CASSPGGALGGYTF.

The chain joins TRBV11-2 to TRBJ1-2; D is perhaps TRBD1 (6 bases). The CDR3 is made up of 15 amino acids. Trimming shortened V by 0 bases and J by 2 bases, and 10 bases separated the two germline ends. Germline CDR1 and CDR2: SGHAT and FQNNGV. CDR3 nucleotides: TGTGCCAGCAGCTTAGATCGGACAGCAAACTATGGCTACACCTTC. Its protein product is CASSLDRTANYGYTF.

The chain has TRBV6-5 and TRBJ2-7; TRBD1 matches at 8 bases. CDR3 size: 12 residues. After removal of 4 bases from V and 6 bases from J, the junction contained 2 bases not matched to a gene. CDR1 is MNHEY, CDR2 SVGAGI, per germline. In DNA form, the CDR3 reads TGTGCCAGCAGTTCCAGGGGGCGCGAGCAGTACTTC. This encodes CASSSRGREQYF.

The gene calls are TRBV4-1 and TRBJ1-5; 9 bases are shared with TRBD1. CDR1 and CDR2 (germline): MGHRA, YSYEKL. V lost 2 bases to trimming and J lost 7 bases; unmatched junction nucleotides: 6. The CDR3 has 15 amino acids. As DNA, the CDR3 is TGCGCCAGCAGCCAACTACAGGGGGCAGGGCAGCCCCAGCATTTT. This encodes CASSQLQGAGQPQHF.

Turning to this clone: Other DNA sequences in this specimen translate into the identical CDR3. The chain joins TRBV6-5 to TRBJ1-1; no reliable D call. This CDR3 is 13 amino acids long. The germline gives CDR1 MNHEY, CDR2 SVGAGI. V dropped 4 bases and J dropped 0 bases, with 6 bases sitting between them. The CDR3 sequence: CASSSRLNTEAFF. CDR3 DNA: TGTGCCAGCAGTTCCCGCCTGAACACTGAAGCTTTCTTT.